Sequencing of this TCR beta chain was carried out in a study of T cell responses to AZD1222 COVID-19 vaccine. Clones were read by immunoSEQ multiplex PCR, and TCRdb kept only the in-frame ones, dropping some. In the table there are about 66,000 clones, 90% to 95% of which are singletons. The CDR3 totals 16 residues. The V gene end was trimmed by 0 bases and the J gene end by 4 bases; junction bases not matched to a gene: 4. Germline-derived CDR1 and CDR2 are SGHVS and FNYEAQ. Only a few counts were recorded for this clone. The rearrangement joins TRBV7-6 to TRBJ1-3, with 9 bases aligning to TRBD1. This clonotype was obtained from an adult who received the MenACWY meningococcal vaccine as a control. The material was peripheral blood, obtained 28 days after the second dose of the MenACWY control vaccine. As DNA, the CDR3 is TGTGCCAGCAGCTTAGCGGGACAGGGTCGGGGAAACACCATATATTTT. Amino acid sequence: CASSLAGQGRGNTIYF.